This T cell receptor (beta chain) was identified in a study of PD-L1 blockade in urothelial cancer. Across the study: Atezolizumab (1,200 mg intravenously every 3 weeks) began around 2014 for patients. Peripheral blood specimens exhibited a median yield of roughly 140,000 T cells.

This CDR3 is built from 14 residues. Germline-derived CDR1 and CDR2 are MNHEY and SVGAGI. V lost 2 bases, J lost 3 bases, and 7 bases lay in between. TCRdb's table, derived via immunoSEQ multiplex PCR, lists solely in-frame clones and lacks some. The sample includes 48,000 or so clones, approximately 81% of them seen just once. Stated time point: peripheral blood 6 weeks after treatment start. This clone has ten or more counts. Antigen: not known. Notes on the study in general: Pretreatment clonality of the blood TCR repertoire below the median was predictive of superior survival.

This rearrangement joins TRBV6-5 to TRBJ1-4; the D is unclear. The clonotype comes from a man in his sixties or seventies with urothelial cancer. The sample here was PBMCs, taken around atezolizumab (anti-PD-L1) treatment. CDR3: CASSYGQANEKLFF. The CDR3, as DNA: TGTGCCAGCAGTTACGGGCAAGCTAATGAAAAACTGTTTTTT.